This T cell receptor (beta chain) was documented in a study of control samples from healthy donors and cancer patients (dated by TCRdb to 2020 to 2022). CDR1 and CDR2 (ENHRY, SYGVKD) derive from the germline V gene. Trimming takes 6 bases from V and 8 bases from J, and the germline ends sit 10 bases apart. The CDR3, cysteine through phenylalanine, is 11 amino acids long. The read is trimmed to its CDR3 DNA, 33 bases read in frame from base 1. The method was the immunoSEQ multiplex PCR assay. TCRdb retrieved this table from immuneACCESS and kept in-frame rearrangements only. Not all clones are present; in checked studies, unresolved V genes account for under half, and no reason is known for the remainder. This sample has 95,000 to 100,000 clones in its table, and approximately 78% of those were observed once. About 2% of the sample comes from the top ten. A word on this clone: No cognate antigen has been identified for it. No base quality values were provided; no much bigger clone lies one nucleotide off.

The sequence was obtained from a man in his sixties in good health. Specimen: blood. The chain employs TRBV10-3 and TRBJ1-2, and perhaps TRBD1 as D gene, on 5 matching bases. The CDR3 reads as follows: CAISRQGGYTF. The DNA reads TGTGCCATCAGCCGCCAGGGAGGCTACACCTTC.